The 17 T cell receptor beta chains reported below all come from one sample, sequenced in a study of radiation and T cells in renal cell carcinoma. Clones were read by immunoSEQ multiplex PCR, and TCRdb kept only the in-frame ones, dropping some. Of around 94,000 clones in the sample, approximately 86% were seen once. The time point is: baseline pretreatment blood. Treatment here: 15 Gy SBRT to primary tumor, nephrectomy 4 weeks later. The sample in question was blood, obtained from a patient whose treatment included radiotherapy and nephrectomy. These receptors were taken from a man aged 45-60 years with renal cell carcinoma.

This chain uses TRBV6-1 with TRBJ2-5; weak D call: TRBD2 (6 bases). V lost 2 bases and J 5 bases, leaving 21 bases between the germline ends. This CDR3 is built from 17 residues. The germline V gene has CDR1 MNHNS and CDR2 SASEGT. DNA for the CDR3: TGTGCCAGCAGTGAACCCTATGGAGGGCTCGATGTTGAGACCCAGTACTTC. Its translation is CASSEPYGGLDVETQYF.

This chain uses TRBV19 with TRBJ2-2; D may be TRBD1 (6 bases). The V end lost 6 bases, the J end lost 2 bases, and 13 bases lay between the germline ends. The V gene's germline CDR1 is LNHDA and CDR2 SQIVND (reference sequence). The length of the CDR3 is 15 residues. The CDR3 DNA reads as TGTGCCAGTAGACAGGGAACACCAAACACCGGGGAGCTGTTTTTT. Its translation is CASRQGTPNTGELFF.

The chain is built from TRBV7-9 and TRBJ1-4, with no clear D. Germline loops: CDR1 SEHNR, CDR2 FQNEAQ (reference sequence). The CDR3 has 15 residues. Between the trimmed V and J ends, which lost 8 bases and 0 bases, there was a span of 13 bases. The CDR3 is CASALRGSTNEKLFF. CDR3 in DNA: TGTGCCAGCGCTCTACGCGGGTCAACTAATGAAAAACTGTTTTTT.

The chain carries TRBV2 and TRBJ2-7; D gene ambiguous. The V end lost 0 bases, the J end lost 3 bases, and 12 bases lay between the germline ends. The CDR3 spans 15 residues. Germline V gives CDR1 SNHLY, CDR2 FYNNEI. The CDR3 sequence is CASSEALSAFYEQYF. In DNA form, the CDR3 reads TGTGCCAGCAGTGAAGCGCTGTCTGCCTTCTACGAGCAGTACTTC.

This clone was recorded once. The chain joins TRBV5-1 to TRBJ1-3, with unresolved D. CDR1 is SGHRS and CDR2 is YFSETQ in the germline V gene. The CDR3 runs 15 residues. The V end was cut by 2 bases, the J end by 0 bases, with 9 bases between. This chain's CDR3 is CASSFEGNSGNTIYF. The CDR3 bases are TGCGCCAGCAGCTTCGAGGGAAACTCTGGAAACACCATATATTTT.

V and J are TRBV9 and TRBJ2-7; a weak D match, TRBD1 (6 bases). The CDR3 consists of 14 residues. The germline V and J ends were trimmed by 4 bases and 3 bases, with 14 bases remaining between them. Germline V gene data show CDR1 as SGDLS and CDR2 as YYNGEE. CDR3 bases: TGTGCCAGCAGCCCAGAGACAGGCGGCTACGAGCAGTACTTC. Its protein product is CASSPETGGYEQYF.

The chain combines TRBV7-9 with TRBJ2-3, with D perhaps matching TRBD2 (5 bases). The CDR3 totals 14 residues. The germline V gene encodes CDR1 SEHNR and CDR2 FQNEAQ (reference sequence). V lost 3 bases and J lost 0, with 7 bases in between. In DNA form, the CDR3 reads TGTGCCAGCAGCTTTGGACTGAGCACAGATACGCAGTATTTT. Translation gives CASSFGLSTDTQYF. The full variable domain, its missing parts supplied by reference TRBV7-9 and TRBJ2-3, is DTGVSQNPRHKITKRGQNVTFRCDPISEHNRLYWYRQTLGQGPEFLTYFQNEAQLEKSRLLSDRFSAERPKGSFSTLEIQRTEQGDSAMYLCASSFGLSTDTQYFGPGTRLTVL.

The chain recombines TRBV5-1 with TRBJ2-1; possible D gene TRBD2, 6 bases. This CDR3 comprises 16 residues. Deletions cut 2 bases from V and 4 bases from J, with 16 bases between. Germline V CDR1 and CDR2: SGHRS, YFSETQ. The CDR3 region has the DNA TGCGCCAGCAGCTTAGAGGGGAGGTCCACTTACAATGAGCAGTTCTTC. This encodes CASSLEGRSTYNEQFF.

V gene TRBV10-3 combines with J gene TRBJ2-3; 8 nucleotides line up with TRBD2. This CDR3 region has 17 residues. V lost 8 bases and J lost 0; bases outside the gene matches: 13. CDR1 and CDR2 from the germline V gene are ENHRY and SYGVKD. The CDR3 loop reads CAILRTRGGTSTDTQYF. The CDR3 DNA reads TGTGCCATCCTGCGGACTCGGGGGGGAACTAGCACAGATACGCAGTATTTT.

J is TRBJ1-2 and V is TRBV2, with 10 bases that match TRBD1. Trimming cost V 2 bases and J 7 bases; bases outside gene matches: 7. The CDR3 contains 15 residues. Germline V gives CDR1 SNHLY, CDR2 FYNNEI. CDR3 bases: TGTGCCAGCAGTGAAATGGGACAGGGGACTGCTGGCTACACCTTC. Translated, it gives CASSEMGQGTAGYTF.

The chain's CDR3 is CASSTQGQETQYF. CDR3 nucleotide sequence: TGTGCCAGTAGTACACAGGGACAAGAGACCCAGTACTTC. The chain joins TRBV19 to TRBJ2-5; TRBD1 might be the D (6 bases). The CDR3 is made up of 13 amino acids. Trimming stripped 4 bases from V and 2 bases from J, with 8 bases between. Germline assignment: CDR1 LNHDA and CDR2 SQIVND (reference sequence).

CDR3 sequence: CASSLGLTSSYEQYF. The DNA for the CDR3 is TGTGCCAGCAGCTTAGGATTGACTAGTTCCTACGAGCAGTACTTC. V usage is TRBV7-2 and J usage is TRBJ2-7; D possibly corresponds to TRBD2 (6 bases). The CDR3 is made up of 15 amino acids. Germline V gives CDR1 SGHTA, CDR2 FQGNSA. V lost 1 base and J lost 1, with 11 bases in between.

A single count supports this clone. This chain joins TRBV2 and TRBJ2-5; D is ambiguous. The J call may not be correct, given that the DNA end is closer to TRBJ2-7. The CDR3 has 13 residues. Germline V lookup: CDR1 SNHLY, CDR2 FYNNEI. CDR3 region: CASSVGSKDEQYF. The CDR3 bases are TGTGCCAGCAGTGTAGGGTCTAAGGACGAGCAGTACTTC.

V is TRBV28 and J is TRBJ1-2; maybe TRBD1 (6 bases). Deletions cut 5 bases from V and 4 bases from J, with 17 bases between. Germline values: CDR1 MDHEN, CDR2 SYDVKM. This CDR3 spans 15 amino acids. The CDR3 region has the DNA TGTGCCAGCAGTCTAGGTGGGGGCTTCGGCTATGGCTACACCTTC. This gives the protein CASSLGGGFGYGYTF.

This CDR3 is CASSKTGATYEQYF. The CDR3 nucleotides are TGTGCCAGCAGTAAGACAGGGGCAACCTACGAGCAGTACTTC. The chain employs TRBV28 and TRBJ2-7, with 8 positions matching TRBD1. V dropped 5 bases and J dropped 2; count of bases not matched to a gene: 5. CDR3 length equals 14 residues. Germline CDR1 is MDHEN and CDR2 is SYDVKM.

DNA of the CDR3: TGCGCCAGCAGCCCGGACAGGGGGCTGCGTGGCTACACCTTC. Translating gives CASSPDRGLRGYTF. This chain joins TRBV4-1 and TRBJ1-2; TRBD1 aligns across 11 bases. V lost 4 bases, J lost 7 bases, and 5 bases stayed unmatched. Germline values: CDR1 MGHRA, CDR2 YSYEKL. The CDR3 totals 14 residues.

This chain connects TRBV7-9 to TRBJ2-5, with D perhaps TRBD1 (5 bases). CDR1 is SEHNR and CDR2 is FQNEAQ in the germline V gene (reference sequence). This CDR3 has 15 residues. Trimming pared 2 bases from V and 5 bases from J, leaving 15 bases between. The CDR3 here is CASSLRLAGLETQYF. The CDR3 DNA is TGTGCCAGCAGCTTACGGCTCGCAGGGCTGGAGACCCAGTACTTC.